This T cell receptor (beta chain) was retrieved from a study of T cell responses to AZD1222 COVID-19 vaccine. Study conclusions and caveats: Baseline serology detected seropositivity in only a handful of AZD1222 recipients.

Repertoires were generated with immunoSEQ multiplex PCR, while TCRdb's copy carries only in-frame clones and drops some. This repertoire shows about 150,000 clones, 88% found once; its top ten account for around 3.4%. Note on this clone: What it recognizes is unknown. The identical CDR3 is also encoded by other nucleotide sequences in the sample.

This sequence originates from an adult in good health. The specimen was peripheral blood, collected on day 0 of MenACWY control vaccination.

The CDR3: CASSQLDRVYGYTF. The CDR3 region has the DNA TGTGCCAGCAGCCAACTGGACAGGGTCTATGGCTACACCTTC. The V call is TRBV3-1 (or the pseudogene TRBV3-2), the J call TRBJ1-2; 8 bases agree with TRBD1. The J segment lost 4 bases and the V segment lost 2 bases, leaving 3 bases of the junction unmatched. The CDR3 spans 14 residues. The V gene's germline CDR1 is LGHDT and CDR2 YNNKEL (reference sequence).